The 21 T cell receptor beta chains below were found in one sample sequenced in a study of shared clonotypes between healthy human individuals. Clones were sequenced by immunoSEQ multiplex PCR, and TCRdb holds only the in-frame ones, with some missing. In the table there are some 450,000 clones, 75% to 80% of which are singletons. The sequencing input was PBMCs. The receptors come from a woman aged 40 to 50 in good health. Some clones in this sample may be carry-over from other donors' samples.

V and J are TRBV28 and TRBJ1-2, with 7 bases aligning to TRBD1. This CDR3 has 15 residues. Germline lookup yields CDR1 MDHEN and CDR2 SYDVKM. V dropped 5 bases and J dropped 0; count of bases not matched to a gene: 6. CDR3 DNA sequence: TGTGCCAGCAGTACTGGGGACAGAGCTAACTATGGCTACACCTTC. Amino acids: CASSTGDRANYGYTF.

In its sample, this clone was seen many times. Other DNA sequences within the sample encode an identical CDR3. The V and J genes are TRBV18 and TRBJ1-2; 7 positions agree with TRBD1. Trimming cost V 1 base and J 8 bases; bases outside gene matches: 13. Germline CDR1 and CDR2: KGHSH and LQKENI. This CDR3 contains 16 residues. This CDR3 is CASSPLSRRDSGGYTF. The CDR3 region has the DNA TGTGCCAGCTCACCACTAAGCCGCCGGGACAGTGGCGGCTACACCTTC.

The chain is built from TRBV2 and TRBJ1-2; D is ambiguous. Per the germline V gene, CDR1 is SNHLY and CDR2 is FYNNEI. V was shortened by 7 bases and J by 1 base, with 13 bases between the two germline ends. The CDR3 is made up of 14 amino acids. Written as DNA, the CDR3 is TGTGCCAGCAACCTAGGGCAGGATAACTATGGCTACACCTTC. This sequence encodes CASNLGQDNYGYTF.

Here the CDR3 DNA reads TGTGCCAGCAGTGACAAGGGGTCCCCCTCCGAGCAGTACTTC. Its translation: CASSDKGSPSEQYF. V usage is TRBV7-8 and J usage is TRBJ2-7; possibly TRBD1 for D (5 bases). Germline V gene sequence: CDR1 SGHVS, CDR2 FQNEAQ. The CDR3 is made up of 14 amino acids. Deletions cut 6 bases from V and 6 bases from J, with 18 bases between.

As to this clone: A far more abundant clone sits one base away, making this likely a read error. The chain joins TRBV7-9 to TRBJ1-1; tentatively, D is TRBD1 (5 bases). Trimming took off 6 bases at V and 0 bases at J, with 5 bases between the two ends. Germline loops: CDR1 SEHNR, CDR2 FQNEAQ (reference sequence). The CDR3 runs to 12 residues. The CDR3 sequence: CASRGLNTEAFF. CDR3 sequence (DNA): TGTGCCAGCAGGGGGCTGAACACTGAAGCTTTCTTT.

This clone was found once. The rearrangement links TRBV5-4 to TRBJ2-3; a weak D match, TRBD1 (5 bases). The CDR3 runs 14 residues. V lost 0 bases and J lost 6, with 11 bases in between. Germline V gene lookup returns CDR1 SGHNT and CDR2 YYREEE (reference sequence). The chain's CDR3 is CASSLEAGSDTQYF. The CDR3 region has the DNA TGTGCCAGCAGCTTGGAGGCAGGGTCCGATACGCAGTATTTT.

Written as DNA, the CDR3 is TGTGCCACCAGCAGAGACCCTGGGACACCCCTTAAATCCTACGAGCAGTACTTC. It is translated as CATSRDPGTPLKSYEQYF. The chain employs TRBV15 and TRBJ2-7; D may be TRBD1 (6 bases). Germline loops: CDR1 LNHNV, CDR2 YYDKDF (reference sequence). Trimming stripped 0 bases from V and 1 base from J, with 19 bases between. The CDR3 covers 18 residues.

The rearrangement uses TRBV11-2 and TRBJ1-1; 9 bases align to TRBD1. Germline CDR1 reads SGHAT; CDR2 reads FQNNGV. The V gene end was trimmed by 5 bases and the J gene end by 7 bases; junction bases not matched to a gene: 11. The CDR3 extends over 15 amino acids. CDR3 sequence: CASSTGGTGPLEAFF. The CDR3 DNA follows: TGTGCCAGCAGCACCGGAGGGACAGGGCCCCTTGAAGCTTTCTTT.

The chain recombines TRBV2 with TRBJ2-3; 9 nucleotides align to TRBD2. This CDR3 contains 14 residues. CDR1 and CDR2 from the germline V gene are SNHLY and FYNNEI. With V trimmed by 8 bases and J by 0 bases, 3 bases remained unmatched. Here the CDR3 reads CASRTSGSTDTQYF. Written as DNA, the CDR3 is TGTGCCAGCCGAACTAGCGGGAGCACAGATACGCAGTATTTT.

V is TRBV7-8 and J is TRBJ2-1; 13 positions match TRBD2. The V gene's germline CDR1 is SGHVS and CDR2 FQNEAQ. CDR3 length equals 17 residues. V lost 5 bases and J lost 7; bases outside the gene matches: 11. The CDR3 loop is CASSRVTSGRPGNEQFF. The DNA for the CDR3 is TGTGCCAGCAGCAGGGTGACTAGCGGGAGGCCAGGTAATGAGCAGTTCTTC.

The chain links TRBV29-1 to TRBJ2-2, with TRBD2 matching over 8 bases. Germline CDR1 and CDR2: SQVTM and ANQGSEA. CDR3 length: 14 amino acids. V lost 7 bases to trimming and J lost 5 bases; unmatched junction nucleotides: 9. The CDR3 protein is CSALGGRSTGELFF. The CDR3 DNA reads TGCAGCGCCTTGGGCGGGAGGAGTACCGGGGAGCTGTTTTTT.

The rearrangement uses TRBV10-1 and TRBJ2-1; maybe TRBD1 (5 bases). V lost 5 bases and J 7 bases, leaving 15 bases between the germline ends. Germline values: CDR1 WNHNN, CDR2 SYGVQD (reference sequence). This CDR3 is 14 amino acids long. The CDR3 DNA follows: TGCGCCAGCAGTCTCACGCCAGGGAAGAATGAGCAGTTCTTC. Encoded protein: CASSLTPGKNEQFF.

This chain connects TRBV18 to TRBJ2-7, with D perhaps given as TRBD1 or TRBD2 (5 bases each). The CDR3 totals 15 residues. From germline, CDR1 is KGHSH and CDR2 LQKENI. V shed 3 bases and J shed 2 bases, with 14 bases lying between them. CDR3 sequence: CASSPPGAGPYEQYF. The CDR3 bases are TGTGCCAGCTCACCCCCCGGGGCAGGGCCCTACGAGCAGTACTTC.

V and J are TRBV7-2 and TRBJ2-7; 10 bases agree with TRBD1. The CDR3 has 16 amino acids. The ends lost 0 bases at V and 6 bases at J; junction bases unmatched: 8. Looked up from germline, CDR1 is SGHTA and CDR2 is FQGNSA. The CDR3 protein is CASSLALGRTGGEQYF. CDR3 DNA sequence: TGTGCCAGCAGCTTAGCCTTAGGTCGGACAGGGGGCGAGCAGTACTTC.

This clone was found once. In DNA, the CDR3 is TGCAGCGTTGTGCCCCCAGCGGGAGTAGGCTCCTACAATGAGCAGTTCTTC. It is translated as CSVVPPAGVGSYNEQFF. This rearrangement joins TRBV29-1 to TRBJ2-1, with 8 bases that match TRBD2. Losses at the gene ends were 4 bases for V and 0 bases for J; bases not matched to a gene: 11. The length of the CDR3 is 17 residues. The V gene's germline CDR1 is SQVTM and CDR2 ANQGSEA.

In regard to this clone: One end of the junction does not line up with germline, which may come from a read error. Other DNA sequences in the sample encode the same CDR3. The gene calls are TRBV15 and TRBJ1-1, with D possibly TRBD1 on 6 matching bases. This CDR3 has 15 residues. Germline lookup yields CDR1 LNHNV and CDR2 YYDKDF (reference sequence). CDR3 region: CATSRSTGINTEAFF. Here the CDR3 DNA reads TGTGCCACCAGCAGAAGTACAGGGATAAACACTGAGGCTTTCTTT.

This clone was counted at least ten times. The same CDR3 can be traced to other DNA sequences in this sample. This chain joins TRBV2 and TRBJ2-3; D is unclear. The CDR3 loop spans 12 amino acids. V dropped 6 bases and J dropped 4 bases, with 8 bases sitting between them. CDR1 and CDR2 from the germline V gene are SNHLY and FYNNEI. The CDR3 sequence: CASRGEADTQYF. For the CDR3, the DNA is TGTGCCAGCAGGGGCGAGGCAGATACGCAGTATTTT.

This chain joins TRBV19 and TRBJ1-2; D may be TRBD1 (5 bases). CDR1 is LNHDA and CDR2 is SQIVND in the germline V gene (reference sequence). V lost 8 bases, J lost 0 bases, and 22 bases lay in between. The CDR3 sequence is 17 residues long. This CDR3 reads CASGDAAGRLANYGYTF. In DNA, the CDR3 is TGTGCCAGTGGGGACGCCGCGGGACGGCTCGCTAACTATGGCTACACCTTC.

The CDR3 nucleotides read TGTGCCAGCAGCCCAAGCCTTGGGAATTCTAACTATGGCTACACCTTC. Its protein is CASSPSLGNSNYGYTF. The chain links TRBV7-9 to TRBJ1-2; D unclear. Germline lookup yields CDR1 SEHNR and CDR2 FQNEAQ (reference sequence). The CDR3 is 16 amino acids. Trimming shortened V by 5 bases and J by 0 bases, and 16 bases separated the two germline ends.

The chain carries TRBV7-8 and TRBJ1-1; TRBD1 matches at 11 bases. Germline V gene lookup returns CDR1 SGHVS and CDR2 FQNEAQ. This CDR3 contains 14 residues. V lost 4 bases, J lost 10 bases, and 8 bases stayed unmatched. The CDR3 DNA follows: TGTGCCAGCAGCTCGCGGACAGGGGGCTTAGGAGCTTTCTTT. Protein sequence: CASSSRTGGLGAFF.

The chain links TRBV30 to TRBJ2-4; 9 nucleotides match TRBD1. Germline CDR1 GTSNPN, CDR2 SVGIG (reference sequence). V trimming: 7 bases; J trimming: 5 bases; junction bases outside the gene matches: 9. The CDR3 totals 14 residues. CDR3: CASDRGTSENIQYF. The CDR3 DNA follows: TGTGCCTCCGACAGGGGGACGTCGGAAAACATTCAGTACTTC.